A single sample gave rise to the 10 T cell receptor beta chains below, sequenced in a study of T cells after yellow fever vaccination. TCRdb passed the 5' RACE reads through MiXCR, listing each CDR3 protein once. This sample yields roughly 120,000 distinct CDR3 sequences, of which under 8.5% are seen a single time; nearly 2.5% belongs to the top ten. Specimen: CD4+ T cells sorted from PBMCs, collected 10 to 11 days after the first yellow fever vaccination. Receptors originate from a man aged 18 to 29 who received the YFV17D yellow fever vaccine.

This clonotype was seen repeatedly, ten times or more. This CDR3 reads CSARDPGTGSNSPLHF. The CDR3 DNA reads TGCAGTGCTAGAGATCCAGGGACTGGATCGAATTCACCCCTCCACTTT. V usage is TRBV20-1 and J usage is TRBJ1-6; D is possibly TRBD1 (5 bases). CDR3 length: 16 residues. The V end was cut by 0 bases, the J end by 7 bases, with 16 bases between. Looked up from germline, CDR1 is DFQATT and CDR2 is SNEGSKA (reference sequence).

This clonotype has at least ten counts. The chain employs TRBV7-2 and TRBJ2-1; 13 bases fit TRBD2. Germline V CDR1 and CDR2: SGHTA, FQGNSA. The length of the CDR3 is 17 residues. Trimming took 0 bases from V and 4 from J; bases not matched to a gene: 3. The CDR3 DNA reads TGTGCCAGCAGCTTAGCGAGGACTAGCGGGGGTTACAATGAGCAGTTCTTC. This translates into CASSLARTSGGYNEQFF.

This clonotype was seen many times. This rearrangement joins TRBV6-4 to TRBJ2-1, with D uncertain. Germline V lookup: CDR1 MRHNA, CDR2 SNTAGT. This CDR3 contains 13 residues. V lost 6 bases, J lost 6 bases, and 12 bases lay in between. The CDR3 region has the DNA TGTGCCAGCAGCCCGGGTGTCGCCAATGAGCAGTTCTTC. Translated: CASSPGVANEQFF.

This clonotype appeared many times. CDR3 coding DNA: TGTGCCAGCAGCCTCTCAACCGGGACTAGCGGGGGTGATGAGCAGTTCTTC. Its protein product is CASSLSTGTSGGDEQFF. This sequence joins TRBV4-2 and TRBJ2-1; 14 bases are a match to TRBD2. Germline-derived CDR1 and CDR2 are LGHNA and YNFKEQ. Trimming took 4 bases from V and 8 from J; bases not matched to a gene: 10. The CDR3 covers 17 residues.

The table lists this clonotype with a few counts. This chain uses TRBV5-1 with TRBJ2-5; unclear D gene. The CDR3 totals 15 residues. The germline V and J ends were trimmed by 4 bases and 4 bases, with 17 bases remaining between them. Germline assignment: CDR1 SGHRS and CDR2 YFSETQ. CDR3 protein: CASSEQSAQPETQYF. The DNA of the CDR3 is TGCGCCAGCAGCGAGCAGTCGGCGCAGCCAGAGACCCAGTACTTC.

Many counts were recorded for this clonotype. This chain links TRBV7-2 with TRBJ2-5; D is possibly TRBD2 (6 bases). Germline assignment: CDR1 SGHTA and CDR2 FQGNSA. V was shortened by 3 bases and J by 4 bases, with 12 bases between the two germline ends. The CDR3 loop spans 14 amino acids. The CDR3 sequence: CASSFAGRGETQYF. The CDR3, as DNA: TGTGCCAGCAGCTTCGCGGGGCGGGGAGAGACCCAGTACTTC.

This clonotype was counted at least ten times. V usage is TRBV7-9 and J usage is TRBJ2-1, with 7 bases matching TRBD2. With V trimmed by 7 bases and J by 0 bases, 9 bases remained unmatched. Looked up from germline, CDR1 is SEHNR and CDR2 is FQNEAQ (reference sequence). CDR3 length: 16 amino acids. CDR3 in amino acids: CASITQRGSSYNEQFF. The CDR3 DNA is TGTGCCAGCATCACACAGCGGGGAAGCTCCTACAATGAGCAGTTCTTC.

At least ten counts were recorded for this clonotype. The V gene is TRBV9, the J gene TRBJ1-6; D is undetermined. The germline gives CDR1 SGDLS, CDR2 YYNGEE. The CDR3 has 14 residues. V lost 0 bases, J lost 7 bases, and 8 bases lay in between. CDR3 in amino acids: CASSVVGDNSPLHF. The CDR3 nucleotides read TGTGCCAGCAGCGTAGTTGGCGACAATTCACCCCTCCACTTT.

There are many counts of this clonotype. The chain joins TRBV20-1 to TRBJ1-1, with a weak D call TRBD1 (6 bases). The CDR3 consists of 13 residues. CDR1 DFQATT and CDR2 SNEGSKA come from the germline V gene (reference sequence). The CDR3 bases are TGCATCTCGTCGGACAGCATGAACACTGAAGCTTTCTTT. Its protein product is CISSDSMNTEAFF.

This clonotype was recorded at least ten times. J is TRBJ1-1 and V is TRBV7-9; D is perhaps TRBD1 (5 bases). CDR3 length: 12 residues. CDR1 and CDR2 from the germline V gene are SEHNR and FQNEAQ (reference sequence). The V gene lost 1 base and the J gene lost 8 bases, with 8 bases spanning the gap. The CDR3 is CASSLENREAFF. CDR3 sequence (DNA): TGTGCCAGCAGCTTAGAAAACAGGGAAGCTTTCTTT.